This T cell receptor (beta chain) was documented in a study of shared clonotypes between healthy human individuals. Study-wide results and limits: Sampling involved blood alone; tissue repertoires likely differ. Expectations were that clonotype sharing among donors would be affected by sequencing depth.

Regarding this clone: Its target is not known.

An assay was performed, and its level was deep. Unsorted PBMC DNA was sequenced on ten immunoSEQ deep assay plates. Only in-frame clones appear in the TCRdb table, and some are missing; sequencing was by immunoSEQ multiplex PCR. The sample shows about 490,000 clones, roughly 85% of them seen only once. The CDR3 consists of 15 residues. V lost 7 bases to trimming and J lost 1 base; unmatched junction nucleotides: 7. Germline CDR1 is SQVTM and CDR2 is ANQGSEA. This chain links TRBV29-1 with TRBJ2-3; 11 bases line up with TRBD2. The material sequenced was PBMCs. This clonotype was sampled from a woman between 40 and 55 years old in good health. Some clones in this sample may be carry-over from other donors' samples. CDR3: CSELTSGRGTDTQYF. CDR3 DNA sequence: TGCAGCGAACTTACTAGCGGGAGAGGCACAGATACGCAGTATTTT.